The clone carrying this T cell receptor (beta chain) has a count of ten or more. Its antigen remains unknown. The data originate from a study of T cells in Graves' hyperthyroidism and ophthalmopathy. Amplification targeted TCR beta CDR3 regions from RNA transcripts. First-round RT-PCR with HTBI primers amplified the TCR CDR3 region. TCRdb reprocessed the multiplex PCR reads with MiXCR, giving one entry per CDR3 protein. The sample includes more than 350,000 distinct CDR3 sequences, roughly 15% of them seen just once. Duration under 3 months, a NOSPECS grade of at least 4, and a Clinical Activity Score of at least 3 characterized the ophthalmopathy patients. Overall study findings and caveats: Prediction of ophthalmopathy progression came a median approximately 6.6 months pre-onset.

This CDR3 is 15 amino acids long. Trimming took off 4 bases at V and 5 bases at J, with 15 bases between the two ends. The receptor was derived from a woman in her fifties or sixties with Graves' ophthalmopathy. The chain is built from TRBV12-3 or TRBV12-4 and TRBJ2-1; D might be TRBD1 or TRBD2, each matching 5 bases. Input material: blood. The DNA of the CDR3 is TGTGCCAGCAGTTCTCCGGGGAAGGGACACAATGAGCAGTTCTTC. It codes for CASSSPGKGHNEQFF.